Reported below is one T cell receptor beta chain. What it binds is not known. The source of the sample is a study of vaccination and CD4 T cells after COVID-19. Study background: Convalescent patients gave post-COVID blood a median about 100 days post-diagnosis, range 35 to 161. Samples after vaccination came a median around 70 days past dose two, ranging 14 to 241. The stimulus for the cells was overlapping spike peptides derived from SARS-CoV-2, HCoV-NL63, HCoV-OC43 and HCoV-229E.

The CDR3 extends over 16 amino acids. The germline gives CDR1 KGHDR, CDR2 SFDVKD. V shed 3 bases and J shed 0 bases, with 11 bases lying between them. Cultured CD4+ T-cell DNA underwent Oncomine TCR Beta short-read sequencing. TCRdb re-called the PCR reads through MiXCR, storing one row per CDR3 protein. The data hold about 16,000 distinct CDR3 sequences, with approximately 56% observed a single time. The treatment is: approximately nine-day PBMC culture with coronavirus spike peptide pools or control peptides (ViraFEST assay). ViraFEST enlarged antigen-specific T cell populations with peptide pools and afterwards sequenced TCRs.

The chain employs TRBV24-1 and TRBJ2-1; D perhaps matches TRBD2 (6 bases). This clonotype was obtained from a human donor who had recovered from COVID-19. Sequencing input: CD4+ T cells from blood, cultured in vitro. CDR3 sequence reads: CATSDPRGSSYNEQFF. The CDR3 DNA is TGTGCCACCAGTGATCCTCGGGGGAGCTCCTACAATGAGCAGTTCTTC.